Listed here are 21 T cell receptor beta chains from one sample, sequenced in a study of CD8 T cells in Susac syndrome. Random hexamers served to reverse transcribe roughly 0.5 to 1 ug RNA. MiXCR, run by TCRdb on the immunoSEQ multiplex PCR reads, gives a single entry per CDR3 protein. The sample holds roughly 140,000 distinct CDR3 sequences; about 94% are singletons and the top ten take approximately 0.25%. Sequenced input: CD8+ T cells from PBMCs. These receptors all stem from a human donor in good health.

The J gene is TRBJ1-1, the V gene TRBV29-1; weak D call: TRBD1 (6 bases). From germline, CDR1 is SQVTM and CDR2 ANQGSEA. This CDR3 has 14 amino acids. Trimming took 7 bases from V and 5 from J, leaving 20 bases between them. The CDR3 coding sequence is TGCAGCGCCCATGGCGCAGGGGTTAGTACTGAAGCTTTCTTT. It yields the protein CSAHGAGVSTEAFF.

V is TRBV12-3 or TRBV12-4 and J is TRBJ2-5; 7 bases are a match to TRBD2. The CDR3 sequence is 13 residues long. V lost 7 bases to trimming and J lost 1 base; unmatched junction nucleotides: 3. The CDR3 region is CASTGLGQETQYF. The CDR3 DNA follows: TGTGCCAGCACCGGACTAGGCCAAGAGACCCAGTACTTC.

This sequence joins TRBV4-2 and TRBJ2-1, with D maybe TRBD2 (5 bases). Trimming removed 6 bases at V and 12 bases at J, with 21 bases between. Per germline, CDR1 LGHNA and CDR2 YNFKEQ. The CDR3 runs 14 residues. The chain's CDR3 is CASSQPGGFGVQFF. CDR3 nucleotide sequence: TGTGCCAGCAGTCAACCGGGCGGGTTTGGGGTGCAGTTCTTC.

The chain's CDR3 is CASIRTSANEQFF. The CDR3 coding sequence is TGTGCCAGCATCCGGACTAGCGCCAATGAGCAGTTCTTC. This chain links TRBV7-9 with TRBJ2-1; 9 bases fit TRBD2. Germline loops: CDR1 SEHNR, CDR2 FQNEAQ (reference sequence). J gave up 6 bases and V 7 bases, and 4 bases lay outside the gene matches. The CDR3 is made up of 13 amino acids.

The J gene is TRBJ2-7, the V gene TRBV29-1, with 7 bases aligning to TRBD1. CDR1 and CDR2 from the germline V gene are SQVTM and ANQGSEA. This CDR3 spans 12 amino acids. V was pared by 6 bases and J by 2 bases, with 4 bases of the junction left unmatched. CDR3 residues: CSVGGQAYEQYF. CDR3 nucleotides: TGCAGCGTGGGCGGACAGGCCTACGAGCAGTACTTC.

V and J are TRBV11-2 and TRBJ2-7, with TRBD1 matching over 7 bases. This CDR3 region has 15 residues. The junction had 3 bases not matched to a gene; V was cut back by 0 bases and J by 1 base. CDR1 and CDR2 from the germline V gene are SGHAT and FQNNGV. DNA for the CDR3: TGTGCCAGCAGCTTAGATCGCAGGGGGTCCTACGAGCAGTACTTC. This translates into CASSLDRRGSYEQYF.

The rearrangement uses TRBV7-8 and TRBJ2-3; no reliable D call. The CDR3 contains 12 residues. V was pared by 5 bases and J by 4 bases, with 7 bases between. The germline V gene has CDR1 SGHVS and CDR2 FQNEAQ. The CDR3: CASSPTSDTQYF. The CDR3, as DNA: TGTGCCAGCAGCCCGACATCAGATACGCAGTATTTT.

The rearrangement joins TRBV15 to TRBJ2-1; D uncertain. This CDR3 region has 16 residues. Trimming removed 4 bases at V and 0 bases at J, with 13 bases between. Germline CDR1 is LNHNV and CDR2 is YYDKDF (reference sequence). CDR3 bases: TGTGCCACCAGCAACAAGGGCGTGAGCTCCTACAATGAGCAGTTCTTC. As protein: CATSNKGVSSYNEQFF.

The chain employs TRBV7-2 and TRBJ2-5; D is ambiguous. This CDR3 has 14 residues. V lost 1 base and J 5 bases, leaving 11 bases between the germline ends. Germline loops: CDR1 SGHTA, CDR2 FQGNSA. CDR3 DNA sequence: TGTGCCAGCAGCTTAGTAAGGCTAGTTGAGACCCAGTACTTC. The encoded protein is CASSLVRLVETQYF.

This chain connects TRBV27 to TRBJ2-3; D not resolved. With 4 bases removed from V and 1 base from J, the gap between germline ends came to 6 bases. The CDR3 is made up of 13 amino acids. Looked up from germline, CDR1 is MNHEY and CDR2 is SMNVEV (reference sequence). The CDR3 region has the DNA TGTGCCAGCAGTTCTATACGCACAGATACGCAGTATTTT. Translating gives CASSSIRTDTQYF.

The chain uses TRBV15 and TRBJ2-7, with TRBD2 matching 8 bases. The CDR3 is made up of 16 amino acids. Trimming took 0 bases from V and 6 from J; bases not matched to a gene: 10. Germline V gene lookup returns CDR1 LNHNV and CDR2 YYDKDF (reference sequence). The CDR3 reads CATSRDLMAGGIEQYF. The CDR3 coding sequence is TGTGCCACCAGCAGAGATCTTATGGCGGGGGGTATCGAGCAGTACTTC.

This sequence joins TRBV7-9 and TRBJ2-1; D not certain. Germline CDR1 reads SEHNR; CDR2 reads FQNEAQ (reference sequence). This CDR3 is built from 16 residues. V was cut by 1 base and J by 8 bases, with 18 bases left in between. This CDR3 reads CASSLVGIGNGHEQFF. The CDR3 DNA sequence: TGTGCCAGCAGCTTAGTTGGAATAGGGAATGGACATGAGCAGTTCTTC.

The chain combines TRBV6-1 with TRBJ2-3, with TRBD2 matching over 12 bases. The CDR3 is 17 residues long. Trimming took 6 bases from V and 2 from J; bases not matched to a gene: 9. The germline V gene encodes CDR1 MNHNS and CDR2 SASEGT. Here the CDR3 DNA reads TGTGCCAGCAGGGGCCCTAGCGGGAGGGAATACACAGATACGCAGTATTTT. This encodes CASRGPSGREYTDTQYF.

The chain links TRBV27 to TRBJ1-5; D not certain. Looked up from germline, CDR1 is MNHEY and CDR2 is SMNVEV (reference sequence). The CDR3 sequence is 16 residues long. Deletions cut 3 bases from V and 6 bases from J, with 18 bases between. The CDR3 nucleotides read TGTGCCAGCAGTTTCCCCCGCGGGGTACGGAGTCAGCCCCAGCATTTT. The encoded protein is CASSFPRGVRSQPQHF.

The chain has TRBV9 and TRBJ2-1; D gene unclear. Germline CDR1 is SGDLS and CDR2 is YYNGEE. V gave up 4 bases and J gave up 5 bases, with 7 bases separating them. The CDR3 extends over 12 amino acids. The CDR3 DNA reads TGTGCCAGCAGCCCCTTGAACAATGAGCAGTTCTTC. Protein product: CASSPLNNEQFF.

The chain couples TRBV12-3 or TRBV12-4 to TRBJ2-1; 12 positions agree with TRBD2. This CDR3 region has 17 residues. J was trimmed by 5 bases and V by 2 bases; bases with no gene match: 7. The CDR3 region is CASSLWSLAGGHNEQFF. The CDR3 DNA is TGTGCCAGCAGTTTATGGTCTCTAGCGGGGGGGCACAATGAGCAGTTCTTC.

This clonotype has just one count. Here the CDR3 DNA reads TGTGCCAGCAGAGCGGGAGACGACAATGAGCAGTTCTTC. Its protein product is CASRAGDDNEQFF. The chain joins TRBV2 to TRBJ2-1; 8 bases match TRBD2. The CDR3 length is 13 residues. CDR1 and CDR2 from the germline V gene are SNHLY and FYNNEI. The J segment lost 5 bases and the V segment lost 6 bases, leaving 3 bases of the junction unmatched.

CDR3 residues: CASSFGTAGLEQYF. The DNA for the CDR3 is TGTGCCAGCAGTTTTGGGACCGCGGGGCTCGAGCAGTACTTC. This chain connects TRBV28 to TRBJ2-7; a weak D match, TRBD2 (6 bases). The CDR3 is made up of 14 amino acids. The V and J ends lost 3 bases and 6 bases respectively, with 15 bases between them. CDR1 MDHEN and CDR2 SYDVKM come from the germline V gene.

This CDR3 reads CASSVATDYEQYF. The CDR3 coding sequence is TGTGCCAGCAGTGTGGCGACAGACTACGAGCAGTACTTC. The chain employs TRBV25-1 and TRBJ2-7; TRBD1 might be the D (5 bases). The germline gives CDR1 MGHDK, CDR2 SYGVNS. This CDR3 comprises 13 residues. The V and J ends lost 4 bases and 3 bases respectively, with 10 bases between them.

The chain joins TRBV6-1 to TRBJ1-2; D not certain. In germline, CDR1 is MNHNS, CDR2 SASEGT. The CDR3 is 15 amino acids. Trimming pared 6 bases from V and 4 bases from J, leaving 18 bases between. The CDR3 is CASSPTDGEGYGYTF. The CDR3 DNA sequence: TGTGCCAGCAGCCCTACTGACGGGGAGGGCTATGGCTACACCTTC.

The chain combines TRBV4-1 with TRBJ2-3; D call uncertain. The CDR3 extends over 13 amino acids. Germline V lookup: CDR1 MGHRA, CDR2 YSYEKL. The V end lost 4 bases, the J end lost 6 bases, and 11 bases lay between the germline ends. CDR3 sequence reads: CASSLFFGDTQYF. DNA for the CDR3: TGCGCCAGCAGCCTGTTCTTTGGGGATACGCAGTATTTT.